This T cell receptor beta chain was sequenced for a study of blood T cell repertoires in COVID-19. Trimming cost V 5 bases and J 3 bases, with 10 bases left between them. Per germline, CDR1 LNHDA and CDR2 SQIVND (reference sequence). The CDR3 extends over 13 amino acids. The repertoire was sequenced with immunoSEQ multiplex PCR; TCRdb's copy has only in-frame clones and lacks some. The sample has fewer than 250,000 clones; just over 85% are singletons. The sequencing input was peripheral blood. The chain employs TRBV19 and TRBJ2-5; perhaps TRBD1 as D (6 bases). This TCR was sampled from a man in his fifties with COVID-19, enrolled during active disease. The CDR3 sequence is CASSVAGEETQYF. CDR3 coding DNA: TGTGCCAGTAGTGTGGCAGGGGAAGAGACCCAGTACTTC.